This T cell receptor (beta chain) was captured by sequencing in a study of a mutant IDH1 vaccine in newly diagnosed glioma. Study in general: Treated patients comprised around 60% males and approximately 38% females, mean age 40.4 years. Previous care, which was radiotherapy, temozolomide, or both, most often involved both. Findings of the study overall: Pseudoprogression seemingly bore no relation to changes in top peripheral T cell clonotypes.

Generated by immunoSEQ multiplex PCR, the TCRdb table keeps only in-frame clones and is missing some. Seen here are roughly 52,000 clones, about 79% observed once, and the top ten hold less than 15%. CDR1 is SGHRS, CDR2 YFSETQ, per germline. The CDR3 contains 14 residues. Trimming removed 4 bases from V and 2 bases from J, with 10 bases in between. Time point defined: week 35, safety follow-up. A 20-mer mutant IDH1 peptide at 300 ug was injected subcutaneously with topical imiquimod. As for this clone: Its target is not known.

The chain links TRBV5-1 to TRBJ2-1; possible D gene TRBD1, 5 bases. This clonotype originated in a man in his forties with glioma. This material consisted of PBMCs, taken from a glioma patient whose treatment included an IDH1 peptide vaccine. The CDR3: CASSLWGPYNEQFF. The CDR3 DNA reads as TGCGCCAGCAGCCTATGGGGCCCCTACAATGAGCAGTTCTTC.